The 16 T cell receptor beta chains given below trace back to one sample, sequenced in a study of T cells in women clearing cervical HPV infection. Measured with immunoSEQ multiplex PCR; TCRdb has only the in-frame clones, and not every one. The specimen's table records about 15,000 clones. The sequenced sample consisted of blood buffy coat. These receptors were collected from a woman between 18 and 75 years old with a cervical HPV16 infection that either progressed to CIN3+ or cleared (not recorded which).

Note on this clone: The CDR3 end falls 3 residues outside the read, so it is completed with the germline J gene. The chain uses TRBV18 and TRBJ2-7; 9 nucleotides agree with TRBD1. This CDR3 is built from 15 residues. Losses at the gene ends were 0 bases for V and 2 bases for J; bases not matched to a gene: 2. Per germline, CDR1 KGHSH and CDR2 LQKENI. The CDR3 here is CASSPPDRGPYEQYF. The sequenced part of the CDR3 DNA is TGTGCCAGCTCACCACCGGACAGGGGACCCTACGAG.

With regard to this clone: One junction end does not reproduce the germline sequence, and a read error may be involved. Coverage ceases 3 residues before the CDR3 finishes, and the germline J gene fills in the end. J is TRBJ2-3 and V is TRBV4-1; no firm D call. This CDR3 comprises 12 residues. Germline V gives CDR1 MGHRA, CDR2 YSYEKL. The sequenced CDR3 bases are TGCACCAGCAGCCATTCCCCGGATACG. Encoded protein: CTSSHSPDT. The entire CDR3 sequence reads CTSSHSPDTQYF.

Points on this clone: The read terminates 3 residues ahead of where the CDR3 ends, so the germline J gene completes it. V and J are TRBV19 and TRBJ2-1, with TRBD2 identical over 9 bases. CDR3 length equals 19 residues. With 4 bases clipped from V and 4 bases from J, the junction kept 17 bases outside the gene matches. The germline V gene has CDR1 LNHDA and CDR2 SQIVND (reference sequence). CDR3 sequence reads: CASSNGIAGAQNFYNEQFF. The sequenced part of the CDR3 DNA is TGTGCCAGTAGTAACGGTATAGCGGGAGCTCAGAATTTTTACAATGAG. Full variable domain (rest looked up from reference TRBV19 and TRBJ2-1): DGGITQSPKYLFRKEGQNVTLSCEQNLNHDAMYWYRQDPGQGLRLIYYSQIVNDFQKGDIAEGYSVSREKKESFPLTVTSAQKNPTAFYLCASSNGIAGAQNFYNEQFFGPGTRLTVL.

Partial CDR3 DNA: TGTGCCAGCAGCTTAGTCGAGCAGTGGGGCTATGGT. This sequence encodes CASSLVEQWGYG. The full CDR3 protein reads CASSLVEQWGYGQYF. The chain recombines TRBV7-9 with TRBJ2-4; D perhaps matches TRBD1 (5 bases). Read coverage stops 3 residues before the CDR3 terminus; the germline J gene supplies the remainder. Per the germline V gene, CDR1 is SEHNR and CDR2 is FQNEAQ (reference sequence). The CDR3 is 15 amino acids.

As regards this clone: The sequenced fragment ends 3 residues before the CDR3 boundary, so the rest is inferred from the germline J gene. The J gene is TRBJ1-2, the V gene TRBV6-2 or TRBV6-3; D call uncertain. The CDR3 runs to 13 residues. V shed 2 bases and J shed 7 bases, with 11 bases lying between them. Per germline, CDR1 MNHEY and CDR2 SVGEGT. The CDR3 is CASSYPTRLGYTF. CDR3 bases read: TGTGCCAGCAGTTACCCGACACGGCTTGGC.

In the case of this clone: The sequenced fragment ends 3 residues before the CDR3 boundary, so the rest is inferred from the germline J gene. The chain links TRBV2 to TRBJ2-4, with D maybe TRBD1 (8 bases). Germline V gene lookup returns CDR1 SNHLY and CDR2 FYNNEI. This CDR3 region has 13 residues. The CDR3 spells CASGGDRRYGQYF. The covered CDR3 bases are TGTGCCAGCGGGGGGGACAGGAGGTATGGT.

Comment on this clone: The missing CDR3 end, 3 residues past where the read stops, is filled in from the germline J gene. The chain links TRBV7-2 to TRBJ2-4; 9 nucleotides match TRBD1. There are 15 residues in the CDR3. Germline V lookup: CDR1 SGHTA, CDR2 FQGNSA. Partial CDR3 DNA: TGTGCCAGCAGCTTAGTTGGGACAGGGAGAGCTGGT. Its protein is CASSLVGTGRAG. The full CDR3 sequence reads CASSLVGTGRAGQYF.

In the case of this clone: The read falls 3 residues short of the CDR3 end, and the missing part is taken from the germline J gene. The genes are TRBV7-2 and TRBJ1-2; 9 nucleotides line up with TRBD1. V trimming: 2 bases; J trimming: 6 bases; junction bases outside the gene matches: 1. Per the germline V gene, CDR1 is SGHTA and CDR2 is FQGNSA. This CDR3 spans 13 amino acids. Partial CDR3 DNA: TGTGCCAGCAGCTTAAGGACAGGGGATGGC. Amino acid sequence: CASSLRTGDG. The entire CDR3 protein is CASSLRTGDGYTF.

Points on this clone: The CDR3 end lies 3 residues beyond the end of the read and is filled in from the germline J gene. The sample carries other DNA sequences with the same CDR3. The V gene is TRBV7-2, the J gene TRBJ2-7; 7 nucleotides agree with TRBD2. This CDR3 spans 15 amino acids. Germline V gives CDR1 SGHTA, CDR2 FQGNSA. V shed 4 bases and J 4 bases; nucleotides not matched to a gene: 10. Incomplete CDR3 DNA: TGTGCCAGCAGCTACGCTGGACTAGGTCCTTACGAG. It yields the protein CASSYAGLGPYE. The entire CDR3 sequence reads CASSYAGLGPYEQYF.

Turning to this clone: The read ends 3 residues early relative to the CDR3; the germline J gene fills the gap. The chain joins TRBV18 to TRBJ2-2; no clear D. This CDR3 region has 15 residues. Germline V gene lookup returns CDR1 KGHSH and CDR2 LQKENI. Trimming took off 4 bases at V and 0 bases at J, with 9 bases between the two ends. The DNA read from the CDR3 is TGTGCCAGCTCACAAGCCACAGCGAACACCGGGGAG. Translation gives CASSQATANTGE. The whole CDR3 region reads CASSQATANTGELFF.

For this clone: The DNA ends 3 residues before the CDR3 does, and the rest of the CDR3 is filled in from the germline J gene. This chain links TRBV3-1 (or the pseudogene TRBV3-2) with TRBJ2-7, with 10 positions matching TRBD2. This CDR3 is built from 17 residues. V gave up 2 bases and J gave up 4 bases; unmatched junction bases: 11. Germline V gene data show CDR1 as LGHDT and CDR2 as YNNKEL (reference sequence). The CDR3 DNA, read in part, is TGTGCCAGCAGCCAAAGCTTCTCTAGCGGGGGTCTTTACGAG. This translates into CASSQSFSSGGLYE. The CDR3 in full is CASSQSFSSGGLYEQYF.

Comments on this clone: The junction departs from germline at one end; a sequencing error may be responsible. Read data end 3 residues before the CDR3 end; the end is taken from the germline J gene. V is TRBV4-2 and J is TRBJ1-4; D possibly corresponds to TRBD1 (5 bases). The CDR3 contains 14 residues. Germline-derived CDR1 and CDR2 are LGHNA and YNFKEQ. The CDR3 bases that were read are TGCGCCAGCAGCCAAGTCGGGGGTAATGAAAAA. It yields the protein CASSQVGGNEK. The complete CDR3 reads CASSQVGGNEKLFF.

A remark on this clone: The read is 3 residues too short to cover the CDR3 end, so that end is filled in from the germline J gene. The chain links TRBV20-1 to TRBJ1-2; TRBD1 is a possible D gene (6 bases). V lost 3 bases and J 3 bases, leaving 8 bases between the germline ends. In germline, CDR1 is DFQATT, CDR2 SNEGSKA (reference sequence). The CDR3 consists of 12 residues. Incomplete CDR3 DNA: TGCAGTGCTAGTACAGGGTACTATGGC. It yields the protein CSASTGYYG. The entire CDR3 protein is CSASTGYYGYTF.

Notes on this clone: From the germline J gene comes the end of the CDR3, since the read stops 3 residues before it. The chain uses TRBV19 and TRBJ2-4, with 8 bases matching TRBD1. Germline-derived CDR1 and CDR2 are LNHDA and SQIVND (reference sequence). The CDR3 is made up of 13 amino acids. The DNA read from the CDR3 is TGTGCCAGTAGTCTTGACAGGGGTCTTGTT. Protein sequence: CASSLDRGLV. The entire CDR3 protein reads CASSLDRGLVQYF. The full variable domain, its missing parts supplied by reference TRBV19 and TRBJ2-4, is DGGITQSPKYLFRKEGQNVTLSCEQNLNHDAMYWYRQDPGQGLRLIYYSQIVNDFQKGDIAEGYSVSREKKESFPLTVTSAQKNPTAFYLCASSLDRGLVQYFGAGTRLSVL.

About this clone: The read ends 3 residues early relative to the CDR3; the germline J gene fills the gap. The chain carries TRBV13 and TRBJ1-3, with 7 bases fitting TRBD1. Trimming took 5 bases from V and 9 from J; bases not matched to a gene: 10. This CDR3 comprises 14 residues. CDR1 and CDR2 from the germline V gene are PRHDT and FYEKMQ (reference sequence). The sequenced part of the CDR3 DNA is TGTGCCAGCAGCAAAGGACAGGCGGTGGGCACC. Amino acid sequence: CASSKGQAVGT. The whole CDR3 sequence reads CASSKGQAVGTIYF.

This clone is identified as medium-sized from frequency. Read sequence stops 3 residues before the CDR3 end, and the germline J gene provides the missing end. The chain has TRBV20-1 and TRBJ2-1; TRBD2 agrees at 12 bases. CDR3 size: 13 residues. V lost 7 bases to trimming and J lost 8 bases; unmatched junction nucleotides: 6. Germline V lookup: CDR1 DFQATT, CDR2 SNEGSKA (reference sequence). Incomplete CDR3 DNA: TGCAGTGTTCTAGCGGGAGGGCCGCATGAG. Its protein product is CSVLAGGPHE. The CDR3 in full is CSVLAGGPHEQFF.